This T cell receptor beta chain is from a study of blood T cell repertoires in COVID-19. Study details: From the United States, Italy and Spain came samples of acute and convalescent COVID-19. PBMCs, B-cell-depleted T cells, or T cells provided the cDNA or gDNA that made up the material.

In the authors' workflow: The assay estimated nucleated cells by amplifying reference gene primers. Generated by immunoSEQ multiplex PCR, the TCRdb table keeps only in-frame clones and is missing some. The V and J calls and clone size come from that table; D and trimming were worked out from the DNA. The sample shows around 71,000 clones, over 60% of them seen only once. Germline loops: CDR1 MNHEY, CDR2 SVGAGI. V was trimmed by 8 bases and J by 1 base, leaving 17 bases between them. The CDR3 is 15 amino acids. The receptor was isolated from a woman at least 80 years old with active or convalescent COVID-19. Material for sequencing was peripheral blood. The genes are TRBV6-5 and TRBJ1-1; a weak D match, TRBD1 (6 bases). CDR3 nucleotide sequence: TGTGCCAGCCTTTACGAGTTACAGGGGAACACTGAAGCTTTCTTT. It specifies CASLYELQGNTEAFF.